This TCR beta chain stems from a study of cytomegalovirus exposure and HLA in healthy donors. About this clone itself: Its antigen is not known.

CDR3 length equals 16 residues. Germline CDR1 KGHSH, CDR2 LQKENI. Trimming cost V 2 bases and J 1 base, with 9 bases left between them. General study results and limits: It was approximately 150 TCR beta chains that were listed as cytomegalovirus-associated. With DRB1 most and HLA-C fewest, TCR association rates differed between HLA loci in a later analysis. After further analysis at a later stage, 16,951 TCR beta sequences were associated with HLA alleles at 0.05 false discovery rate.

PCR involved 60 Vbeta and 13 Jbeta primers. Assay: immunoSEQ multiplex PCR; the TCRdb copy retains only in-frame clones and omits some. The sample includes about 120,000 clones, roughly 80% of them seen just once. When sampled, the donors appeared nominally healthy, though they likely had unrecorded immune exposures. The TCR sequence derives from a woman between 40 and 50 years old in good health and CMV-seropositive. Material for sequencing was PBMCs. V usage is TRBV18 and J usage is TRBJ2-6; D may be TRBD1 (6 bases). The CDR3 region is CASSPARGSGANVLTF. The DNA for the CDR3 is TGTGCCAGCTCACCAGCCAGGGGTTCTGGGGCCAACGTCCTGACTTTC.